This TCR beta chain was captured in a study of long-term antiretroviral therapy in people with HIV. Running of the v3.0 immunoSEQ assay took place at survey level. The table came from immunoSEQ multiplex PCR; TCRdb's copy has only in-frame clones and leaves some out. Of some 25,000 clones listed, roughly 84% are singletons. Per the germline V gene, CDR1 is SGHTA and CDR2 is FQGNSA. CDR3 size: 15 residues. The V gene lost 1 base and the J gene lost 1 base, with 10 bases spanning the gap. The source material was unsorted PBMCs, sampled 4.1 to 4.5 years after starting antiretroviral therapy. The chain employs TRBV7-2 and TRBJ1-2; no definite D call. The sequence derives from a young man with HIV. Here the CDR3 reads CASSLDGSFNYGYTF. DNA of the CDR3: TGTGCCAGCAGCTTAGATGGCAGCTTTAACTATGGCTACACCTTC.